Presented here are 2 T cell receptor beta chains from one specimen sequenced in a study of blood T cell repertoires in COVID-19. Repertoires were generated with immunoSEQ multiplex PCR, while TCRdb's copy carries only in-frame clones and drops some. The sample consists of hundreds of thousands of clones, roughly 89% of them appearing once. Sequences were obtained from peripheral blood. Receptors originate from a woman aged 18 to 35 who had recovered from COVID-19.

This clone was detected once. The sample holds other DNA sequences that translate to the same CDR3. In DNA form, the CDR3 reads TGTGCCAGCAGTCGGGACACTGAAGCTTTCTTT. It is translated as CASSRDTEAFF. The chain uses TRBV6-5 and TRBJ1-1, with unresolved D. This CDR3 has 11 amino acids. CDR1 is MNHEY, CDR2 SVGAGI, per germline. Trimming left V 5 bases short and J 3 bases short, with 4 bases between.

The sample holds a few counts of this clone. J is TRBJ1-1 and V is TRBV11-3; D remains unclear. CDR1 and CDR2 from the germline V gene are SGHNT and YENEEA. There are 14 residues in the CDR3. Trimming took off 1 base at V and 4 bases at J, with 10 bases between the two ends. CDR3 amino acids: CASSLVLGGTEAFF. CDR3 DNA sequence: TGTGCCAGCAGCTTAGTTCTAGGCGGCACTGAAGCTTTCTTT.